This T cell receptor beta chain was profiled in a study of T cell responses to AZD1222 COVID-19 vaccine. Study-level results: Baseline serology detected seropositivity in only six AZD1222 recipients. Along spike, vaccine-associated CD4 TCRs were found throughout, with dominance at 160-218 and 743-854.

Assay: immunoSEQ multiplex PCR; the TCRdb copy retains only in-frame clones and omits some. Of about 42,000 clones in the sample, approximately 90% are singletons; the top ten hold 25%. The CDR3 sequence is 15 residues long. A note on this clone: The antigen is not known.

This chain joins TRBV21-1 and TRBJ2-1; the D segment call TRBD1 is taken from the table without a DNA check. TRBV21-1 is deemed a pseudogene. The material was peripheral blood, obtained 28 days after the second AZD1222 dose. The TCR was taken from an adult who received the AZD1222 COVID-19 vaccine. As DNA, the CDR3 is TGTGCCAGCGGCCGGACAGGGGTGGTCTACAATGAGCAGTTCTTC. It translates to CASGRTGVVYNEQFF.